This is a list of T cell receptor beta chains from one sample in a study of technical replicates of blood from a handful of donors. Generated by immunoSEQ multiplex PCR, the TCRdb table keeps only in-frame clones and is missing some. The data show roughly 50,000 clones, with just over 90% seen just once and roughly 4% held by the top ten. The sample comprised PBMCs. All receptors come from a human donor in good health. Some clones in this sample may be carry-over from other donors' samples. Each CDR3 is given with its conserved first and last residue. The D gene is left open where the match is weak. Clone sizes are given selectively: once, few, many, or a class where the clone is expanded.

cdr3_nt: TGTGCCAGCAGTGACGGCGGGAGTTCAGATACGCAGTATTTT
cdr3_aa: CASSDGGSSDTQYF
j_call: TRBJ2-3
d_call: TRBD2
clone_size: .
v_call: TRBV6-4

cdr3_nt: TGTGCCATCAGTGTGCAGGGAAATCTCTATGGCTACACCTTC
cdr3_aa: CAISVQGNLYGYTF
j_call: TRBJ1-2
d_call: .
clone_size: .
v_call: TRBV10-3

cdr3_nt: TGTGCCAGCTCACCACAGGGGGCGAAACCTGAAGCTTTCTTT
cdr3_aa: CASSPQGAKPEAFF
j_call: TRBJ1-1
d_call: TRBD1
clone_size: once
v_call: TRBV18

cdr3_nt: TGCGCCAGCAGCTTGGGTTCGGCCAGGGGAAAGACCCAGTACTTC
cdr3_aa: CASSLGSARGKTQYF
j_call: TRBJ2-5
d_call: .
clone_size: .
v_call: TRBV5-1

cdr3_nt: TGTGCCAGCAGCAAAGACAGGGGTTTCCCCGGGGAGCTGTTTTTT
cdr3_aa: CASSKDRGFPGELFF
j_call: TRBJ2-2
d_call: TRBD1
clone_size: once
v_call: TRBV14

cdr3_nt: TGTGCCAGCAGTTCAGGGACTTCTTCACCCCTCCACTTT
cdr3_aa: CASSSGTSSPLHF
j_call: TRBJ1-6
d_call: .
clone_size: .
v_call: TRBV6-6

cdr3_nt: TGTGCCAGCAGAAACCCGGGCGAGCAGTACTTC
cdr3_aa: CASRNPGEQYF
j_call: TRBJ2-7
d_call: .
clone_size: .
v_call: TRBV6-6

cdr3_nt: TGTGCCAGCAGCTCTAATGCTCCCCTAGCGTCCAAAGAGACCCAGTACTTC
cdr3_aa: CASSSNAPLASKETQYF
j_call: TRBJ2-5
d_call: .
clone_size: .
v_call: TRBV6-4

cdr3_nt: TGTGCCAGCAGCTCGGGACTAGTTTCCTACAATGAGCAGTTCTTC
cdr3_aa: CASSSGLVSYNEQFF
j_call: TRBJ2-1
d_call: TRBD2
clone_size: once
v_call: TRBV5-4

cdr3_nt: TGTGCCAGCACGCCGAGGTATAGCAATCAGCCCCAGCATTTT
cdr3_aa: CASTPRYSNQPQHF
j_call: TRBJ1-5
d_call: .
clone_size: .
v_call: TRBV28

cdr3_nt: TGTGCCAGCTCACGCCGGACTAGCGGGTACCAAGAGACCCAGTACTTC
cdr3_aa: CASSRRTSGYQETQYF
j_call: TRBJ2-5
d_call: TRBD2
clone_size: .
v_call: TRBV18

cdr3_nt: TGTGCCAGTAGTCCCCTGGGGACTAGCGGGATTTCGAACACCGGGGAGCTGTTTTTT
cdr3_aa: CASSPLGTSGISNTGELFF
j_call: TRBJ2-2
d_call: TRBD2
clone_size: .
v_call: TRBV19

cdr3_nt: TGTGCCAGCAGCCCCCGAGGCGTCAGTGAAGCTTTCTTT
cdr3_aa: CASSPRGVSEAFF
j_call: TRBJ1-1
d_call: .
clone_size: .
v_call: TRBV7-3

cdr3_nt: TGCGCCAGCAGCCAAGATCAACTTCTCTACGAGCAGTACTTC
cdr3_aa: CASSQDQLLYEQYF
j_call: TRBJ2-7
d_call: .
clone_size: .
v_call: TRBV4-1

cdr3_nt: TGTGCCAGCAGCCCTCGCGGCCGGAGCACAGATACGCAGTATTTT
cdr3_aa: CASSPRGRSTDTQYF
j_call: TRBJ2-3
d_call: .
clone_size: .
v_call: TRBV7-3

cdr3_nt: TGTGCCAGCAGCGTAGCCCGAAGCGGGGGGGCCGTTCTGGATGAGCAGTTCTTC
cdr3_aa: CASSVARSGGAVLDEQFF
j_call: TRBJ2-1
d_call: TRBD2
clone_size: .
v_call: TRBV9

cdr3_nt: TGTGCCAGCAGTGACTCTCAAACCGGGGAGCTGTTTTTT
cdr3_aa: CASSDSQTGELFF
j_call: TRBJ2-2
d_call: .
clone_size: .
v_call: TRBV6-4

cdr3_nt: TGCAGTGCTGGGGGGAGGACTGAAGCTTTCTTT
cdr3_aa: CSAGGRTEAFF
j_call: TRBJ1-1
d_call: .
clone_size: .
v_call: TRBV20-1

cdr3_nt: TGCAGCGTTCGTGGAGTCACCTACGAGCAGTACTTC
cdr3_aa: CSVRGVTYEQYF
j_call: TRBJ2-7
d_call: .
clone_size: once
v_call: TRBV29-1

cdr3_nt: TGCGCCAGCAGCCAAGAGGGTCAGTCGGGTGAGCAGTTCTTC
cdr3_aa: CASSQEGQSGEQFF
j_call: TRBJ2-1
d_call: .
clone_size: .
v_call: TRBV4-3

cdr3_nt: TGTGCCAGCAGGAAGGGCGGGGGGCTCTCTGGGGCCAACGTCCTGACTTTC
cdr3_aa: CASRKGGGLSGANVLTF
j_call: TRBJ2-6
d_call: TRBD2
clone_size: .
v_call: TRBV2

cdr3_nt: TGTGCCAGCAGTAATACTAGGGGGAATTCACCCCTCCACTTT
cdr3_aa: CASSNTRGNSPLHF
j_call: TRBJ1-6
d_call: .
clone_size: .
v_call: TRBV6-5

cdr3_nt: TGTGCCAGCAGCTTGGTCGCAGGGGAAGGGTATGGCTACACCTTC
cdr3_aa: CASSLVAGEGYGYTF
j_call: TRBJ1-2
d_call: .
clone_size: once
v_call: TRBV5-5

cdr3_nt: TGTGCCAGCAGCAGGACTAGCGGGAGGGGGGATGAGCAGTTCTTC
cdr3_aa: CASSRTSGRGDEQFF
j_call: TRBJ2-1
d_call: TRBD2
clone_size: .
v_call: TRBV7-7

cdr3_nt: TGTGCCAGCAGCTTGGTCAGCCAAGAGACCCAGTACTTC
cdr3_aa: CASSLVSQETQYF
j_call: TRBJ2-5
d_call: .
clone_size: once
v_call: TRBV5-6

cdr3_nt: TGTGCCAGCAGTTTAACGTCAACGGGACTCCTCTACAATGAGCAGTTCTTC
cdr3_aa: CASSLTSTGLLYNEQFF
j_call: TRBJ2-1
d_call: .
clone_size: .
v_call: TRBV7-9

cdr3_nt: TGTGCCAGCATGCTGACAAGTTTTAATGAAAAACTGTTTTTT
cdr3_aa: CASMLTSFNEKLFF
j_call: TRBJ1-4
d_call: .
clone_size: .
v_call: TRBV6-1

cdr3_nt: TGTGCCAGCTCAGGGGATAATTCACCCCTCCACTTT
cdr3_aa: CASSGDNSPLHF
j_call: TRBJ1-6
d_call: .
clone_size: .
v_call: TRBV7-2

cdr3_nt: TGTGCCAGCAGGCAGGACAGGGGGGCGCATGGCTACACCTTC
cdr3_aa: CASRQDRGAHGYTF
j_call: TRBJ1-2
d_call: TRBD1
clone_size: .
v_call: TRBV5-5

cdr3_nt: TGTGCCAGCAGTGACCAGACTAATAATTCACCCCTCCACTTT
cdr3_aa: CASSDQTNNSPLHF
j_call: TRBJ1-6
d_call: .
clone_size: .
v_call: TRBV6-6

cdr3_nt: TGTGCCACCAGCAGGGACAGCGCCTCTGGAAACACCATATATTTT
cdr3_aa: CATSRDSASGNTIYF
j_call: TRBJ1-3
d_call: .
clone_size: once
v_call: TRBV15

cdr3_nt: TGTGCCAGCAGCCCAGGGGTGACGAACACCGGGGAGCTGTTTTTT
cdr3_aa: CASSPGVTNTGELFF
j_call: TRBJ2-2
d_call: .
clone_size: once
v_call: TRBV7-9

cdr3_nt: TGTGCCAGCAGCTCCCGACTCTCCGATCAGCCCCAGCATTTT
cdr3_aa: CASSSRLSDQPQHF
j_call: TRBJ1-5
d_call: .
clone_size: once
v_call: TRBV21-1

cdr3_nt: TGTGCCAGCAGCTTGGCCGGGTCCTCGATGAACACTGAAGCTTTCTTT
cdr3_aa: CASSLAGSSMNTEAFF
j_call: TRBJ1-1
d_call: .
clone_size: .
v_call: TRBV5-5

cdr3_nt: TGTGCCAGCAGTGAGTCGGGGGCTGGAAACACCATATATTTT
cdr3_aa: CASSESGAGNTIYF
j_call: TRBJ1-3
d_call: .
clone_size: .
v_call: TRBV2

cdr3_nt: TGTGCCAGCAGCGCCAAGACAGGGGAGGAGGATACGCAGTATTTT
cdr3_aa: CASSAKTGEEDTQYF
j_call: TRBJ2-3
d_call: TRBD1
clone_size: .
v_call: TRBV7-9

cdr3_nt: TGTGCCAGCTCACCGACGAGAGGCACTGAAGCTTTCTTT
cdr3_aa: CASSPTRGTEAFF
j_call: TRBJ1-1
d_call: .
clone_size: .
v_call: TRBV18

cdr3_nt: TGTGCCAGCAGGTCGGGACAGTCTAACTATGGCTACACCTTC
cdr3_aa: CASRSGQSNYGYTF
j_call: TRBJ1-2
d_call: TRBD1
clone_size: .
v_call: TRBV6-5

cdr3_nt: TGTGCCAGCAGTGGTATGACAGTCTCCTACGAGCAGTACTTC
cdr3_aa: CASSGMTVSYEQYF
j_call: TRBJ2-7
d_call: .
clone_size: .
v_call: TRBV2

cdr3_nt: TGTGCCAGCAGGTTGAGACTAGCGGGAGGCGAGCAGTACTTC
cdr3_aa: CASRLRLAGGEQYF
j_call: TRBJ2-7
d_call: TRBD2
clone_size: .
v_call: TRBV6-1

cdr3_nt: TGTGCCAGCAGTTTCCCCCATCGAACCCGGGACAGGAACAATGAGCAGTTCTTC
cdr3_aa: CASSFPHRTRDRNNEQFF
j_call: TRBJ2-1
d_call: TRBD1
clone_size: .
v_call: TRBV27

cdr3_nt: TGTGCCAGCAGCGGAGGGACTAGCGGACAAGAGACCCAGTACTTC
cdr3_aa: CASSGGTSGQETQYF
j_call: TRBJ2-5
d_call: TRBD2
clone_size: .
v_call: TRBV5-6

cdr3_nt: TGTGCCAGCAGCCGATCCGGGACAGGGGCCTACGAGCAGTACTTC
cdr3_aa: CASSRSGTGAYEQYF
j_call: TRBJ2-7
d_call: TRBD1
clone_size: once
v_call: TRBV14

cdr3_nt: TGTGCCAGCAGCCTCACAGGGGGGGTTAACATTCAGTACTTC
cdr3_aa: CASSLTGGVNIQYF
j_call: TRBJ2-4
d_call: .
clone_size: .
v_call: TRBV6-6

cdr3_nt: TGCAGCGTTGACGAGGTCGGGTTGGCAGGGAAAAGTGGCTACAATGAGCAGTTCTTC
cdr3_aa: CSVDEVGLAGKSGYNEQFF
j_call: TRBJ2-1
d_call: .
clone_size: .
v_call: TRBV29-1

cdr3_nt: TGTGCCAGCAATCATGAACAGGGGGCTCGGGGGGGCTACACCTTC
cdr3_aa: CASNHEQGARGGYTF
j_call: TRBJ1-2
d_call: TRBD1
clone_size: .
v_call: TRBV6-1

cdr3_nt: TGCGCCAGCAGCTCGATACAGGGCCCGGAGACCCAGTACTTC
cdr3_aa: CASSSIQGPETQYF
j_call: TRBJ2-5
d_call: .
clone_size: once
v_call: TRBV5-1

cdr3_nt: TGTGCCAGCAGTATCCAGACAGGGTTTAATGAAAAACTGTTTTTT
cdr3_aa: CASSIQTGFNEKLFF
j_call: TRBJ1-4
d_call: TRBD1
clone_size: .
v_call: TRBV6-1

cdr3_nt: TGTGCCAGCAGTTTGCGGACAGGGGGGGAAGAGACCCAGTACTTC
cdr3_aa: CASSLRTGGEETQYF
j_call: TRBJ2-5
d_call: TRBD1
clone_size: .
v_call: TRBV6-1

cdr3_nt: TGCGCCAGCAGCCCGACAGAGTATGGGGAGACCCAGTACTTC
cdr3_aa: CASSPTEYGETQYF
j_call: TRBJ2-5
d_call: .
clone_size: .
v_call: TRBV5-1

cdr3_nt: TGTGCCAGCAGTTCCGAACTTAATGAAAAACTGTTTTTT
cdr3_aa: CASSSELNEKLFF
j_call: TRBJ1-4
d_call: .
clone_size: .
v_call: TRBV7-9